The clone carrying this TCR beta chain has at least ten counts. Its antigen is unknown. The entry originates in a study of regulatory T cells in long-lasting Graves disease. For the study at large: Persistent cases took antithyroid drugs over 5 years and stayed TSH receptor antibody positive.

Whole-study results and caveats: The TCR repertoire of persistent Graves' patients was less diverse than that of newly diagnosed ones.

Time point given: persistent/refractory GD, antithyroid drugs over 5 years with positive TRAb. Scientists built the TCR library using RNA that was extracted from PBMCs. The authors built TCR beta libraries using iRepertoire HTBI primers and Arm-PCR of CDR3 regions. In the source study's methods: Among the samples, some 68 TRBV and 14 TRBJ segments were identified. One entry per CDR3 protein results from TCRdb running MiXCR on the multiplex PCR reads. TCRdb, not the authors, supplied the V and J calls. The sample shows about 430,000 distinct CDR3 sequences, roughly a fifth of them seen only once. The TCR comes from a female donor with Graves disease. This specimen was peripheral blood mononuclear cells (PBMCs), taken when the disease was refractory, from a patient treated with antithyroid drugs.

The CDR3 protein is CSAGGQGGQPQHF. The CDR3 DNA follows: TGCAGTGCGGGAGGACAGGGGGGACAGCCCCAGCATTTT. The rearrangement links TRBV20-1 to TRBJ1-5, with TRBD1 identical over 10 bases. The germline V gene has CDR1 DFQATT and CDR2 SNEGSKA (reference sequence). This CDR3 has 13 amino acids. V was pared by 6 bases and J by 7 bases, with 6 bases of the junction left unmatched.